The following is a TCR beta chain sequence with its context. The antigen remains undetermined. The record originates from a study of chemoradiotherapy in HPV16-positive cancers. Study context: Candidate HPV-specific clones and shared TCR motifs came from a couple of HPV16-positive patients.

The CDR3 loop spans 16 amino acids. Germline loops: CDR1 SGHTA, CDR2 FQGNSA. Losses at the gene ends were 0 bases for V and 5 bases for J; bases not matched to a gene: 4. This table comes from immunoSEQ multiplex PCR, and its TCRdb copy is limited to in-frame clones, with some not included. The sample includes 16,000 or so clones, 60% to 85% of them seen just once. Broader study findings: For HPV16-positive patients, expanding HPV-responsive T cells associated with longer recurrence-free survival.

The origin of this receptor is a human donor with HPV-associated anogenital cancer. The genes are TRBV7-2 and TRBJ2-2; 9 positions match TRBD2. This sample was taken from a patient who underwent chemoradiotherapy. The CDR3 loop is CASSLARLAGTGELFF. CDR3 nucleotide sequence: TGTGCCAGCAGCTTAGCGCGGCTAGCGGGGACCGGGGAGCTGTTTTTT.